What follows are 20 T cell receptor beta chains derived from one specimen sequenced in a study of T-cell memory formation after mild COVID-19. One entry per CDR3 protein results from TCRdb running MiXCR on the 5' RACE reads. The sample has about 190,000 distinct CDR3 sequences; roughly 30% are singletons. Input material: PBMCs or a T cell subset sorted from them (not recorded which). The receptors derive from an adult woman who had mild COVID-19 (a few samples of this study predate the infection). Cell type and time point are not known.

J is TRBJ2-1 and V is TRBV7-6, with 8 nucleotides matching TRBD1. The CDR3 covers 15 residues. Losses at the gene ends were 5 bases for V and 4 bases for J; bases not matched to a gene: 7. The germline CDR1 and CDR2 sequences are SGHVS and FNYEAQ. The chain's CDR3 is CASSIGQGPYNEQFF. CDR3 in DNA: TGTGCCAGCAGCATCGGACAGGGCCCGTACAATGAGCAGTTCTTC.

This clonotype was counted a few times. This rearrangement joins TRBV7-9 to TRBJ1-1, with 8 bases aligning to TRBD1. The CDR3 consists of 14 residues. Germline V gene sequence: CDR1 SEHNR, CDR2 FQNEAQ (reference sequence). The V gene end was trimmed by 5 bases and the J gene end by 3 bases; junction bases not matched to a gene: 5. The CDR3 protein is CASSNRQGYTEAFF. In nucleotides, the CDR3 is TGTGCCAGCAGCAACCGACAGGGGTACACTGAAGCTTTCTTT.

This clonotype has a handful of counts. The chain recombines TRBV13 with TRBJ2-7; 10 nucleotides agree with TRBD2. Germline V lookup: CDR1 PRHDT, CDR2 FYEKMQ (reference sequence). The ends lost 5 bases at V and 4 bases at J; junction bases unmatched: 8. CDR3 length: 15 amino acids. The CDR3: CASSPPSSGGYEQYF. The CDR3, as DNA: TGTGCCAGCAGCCCACCCTCTAGCGGGGGTTACGAGCAGTACTTC.

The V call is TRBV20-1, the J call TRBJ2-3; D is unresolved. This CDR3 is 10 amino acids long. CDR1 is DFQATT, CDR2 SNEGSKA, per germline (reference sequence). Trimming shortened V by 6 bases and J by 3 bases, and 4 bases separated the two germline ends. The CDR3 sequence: CSAWTDTQYF. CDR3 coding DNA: TGCAGTGCCTGGACAGATACGCAGTATTTT.

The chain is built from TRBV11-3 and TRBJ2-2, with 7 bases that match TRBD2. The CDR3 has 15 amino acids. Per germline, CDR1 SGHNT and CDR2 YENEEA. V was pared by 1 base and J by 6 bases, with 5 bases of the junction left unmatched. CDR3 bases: TGTGCCAGCAGCTTAGCCCAAGCGGGGCCCGGGGAGCTGTTTTTT. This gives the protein CASSLAQAGPGELFF.

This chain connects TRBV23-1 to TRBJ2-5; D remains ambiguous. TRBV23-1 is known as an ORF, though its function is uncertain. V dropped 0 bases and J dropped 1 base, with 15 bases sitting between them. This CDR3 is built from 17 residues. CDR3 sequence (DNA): TGCGCCAGCAGTCAATCTCCGGTGGCAGATCTCCAAGAGACCCAGTACTTC. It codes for CASSQSPVADLQETQYF.

The CDR3 bases are TGTGCCAGCGGGGAGGGGACAGGGGCCAATGAGCAGTTCTTC. Translation gives CASGEGTGANEQFF. The V call is TRBV7-8, the J call TRBJ2-1; 10 bases align to TRBD1. This CDR3 comprises 14 residues. Trimming took 8 bases from V and 6 from J; bases not matched to a gene: 7. Germline CDR1 reads SGHVS; CDR2 reads FQNEAQ. Filled out from reference TRBV7-8 and TRBJ2-1, the complete variable domain reads GAGVSQSPRYKVAKRGQDVALRCDPISGHVSLFWYQQALGQGPEFLTYFQNEAQLDKSGLPSDRFFAERPEGSVSTLKIQRTQQEDSAVYLCASGEGTGANEQFFGPGTRLTVL.

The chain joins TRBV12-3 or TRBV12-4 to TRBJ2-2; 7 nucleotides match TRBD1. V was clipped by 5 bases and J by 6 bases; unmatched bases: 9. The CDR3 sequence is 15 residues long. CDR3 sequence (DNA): TGTGCCAGCAGTGGGGACAGCCGGACCTCCGGGGAGCTGTTTTTT. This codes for CASSGDSRTSGELFF.

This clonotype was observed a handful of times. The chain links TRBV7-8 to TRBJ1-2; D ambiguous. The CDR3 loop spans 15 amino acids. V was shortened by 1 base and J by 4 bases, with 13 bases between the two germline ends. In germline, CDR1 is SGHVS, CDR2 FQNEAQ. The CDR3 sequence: CASSLVGGQSYGYTF. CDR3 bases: TGTGCCAGCAGCTTAGTTGGAGGGCAGTCCTATGGCTACACCTTC.

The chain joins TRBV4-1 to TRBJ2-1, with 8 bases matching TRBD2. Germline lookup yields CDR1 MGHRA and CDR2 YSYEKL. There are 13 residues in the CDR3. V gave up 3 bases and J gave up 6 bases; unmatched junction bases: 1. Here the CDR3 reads CASSQGLGNEQFF. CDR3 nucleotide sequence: TGCGCCAGCAGCCAGGGACTAGGCAATGAGCAGTTCTTC.

As DNA, the CDR3 is TGCGCCAGCAGCCGGCCAGGTTCCGACAGACGCCAAACGATTCAGTACTTC. Its translation: CASSRPGSDRRQTIQYF. This rearrangement joins TRBV23-1 to TRBJ2-4; tentative D call: TRBD1 (5 bases). TRBV23-1 is an ORF; its function is uncertain. V was cut by 6 bases and J by 10 bases, with 28 bases left in between. The CDR3 sequence is 17 residues long.

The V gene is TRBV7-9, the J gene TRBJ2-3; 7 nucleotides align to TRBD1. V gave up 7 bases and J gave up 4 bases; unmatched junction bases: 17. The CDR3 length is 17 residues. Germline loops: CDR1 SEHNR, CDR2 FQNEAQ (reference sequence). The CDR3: CASILPRGRGWADTQYF. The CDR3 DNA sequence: TGTGCCAGCATCCTCCCTCGCGGCAGGGGGTGGGCAGATACGCAGTATTTT.

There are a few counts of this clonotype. CDR3: CASSFSGSFETQYF. The DNA of the CDR3 is TGTGCCAGCAGCTTTAGCGGGAGCTTTGAGACCCAGTACTTC. The genes are TRBV7-2 and TRBJ2-5, with 9 nucleotides matching TRBD2. Germline V CDR1 and CDR2: SGHTA, FQGNSA. Unmatched junction bases numbered 4, after V lost 3 bases and J lost 5 bases. This CDR3 region has 14 residues.

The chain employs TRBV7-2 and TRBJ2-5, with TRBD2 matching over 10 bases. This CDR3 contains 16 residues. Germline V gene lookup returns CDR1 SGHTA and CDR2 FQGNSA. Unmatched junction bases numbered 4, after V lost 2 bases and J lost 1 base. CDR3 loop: CASSLNSGRFQETQYF. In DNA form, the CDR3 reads TGTGCCAGCAGCTTAAATAGCGGGAGGTTCCAAGAGACCCAGTACTTC.

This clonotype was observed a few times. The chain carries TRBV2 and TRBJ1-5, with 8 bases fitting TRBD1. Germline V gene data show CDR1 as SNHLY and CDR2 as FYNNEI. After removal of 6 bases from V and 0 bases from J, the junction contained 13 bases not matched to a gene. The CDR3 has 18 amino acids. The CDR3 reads CASSAPKLTGDSNQPQHF. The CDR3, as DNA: TGTGCCAGCAGCGCCCCCAAACTGACAGGGGATAGCAATCAGCCCCAGCATTTT.

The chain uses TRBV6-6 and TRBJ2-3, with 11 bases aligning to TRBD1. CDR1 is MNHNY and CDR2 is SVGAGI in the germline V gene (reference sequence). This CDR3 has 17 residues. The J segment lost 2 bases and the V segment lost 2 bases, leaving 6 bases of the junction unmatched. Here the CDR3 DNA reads TGTGCCAGCAGTTACAGTGGGACAGGGGGAATCACAGATACGCAGTATTTT. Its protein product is CASSYSGTGGITDTQYF.

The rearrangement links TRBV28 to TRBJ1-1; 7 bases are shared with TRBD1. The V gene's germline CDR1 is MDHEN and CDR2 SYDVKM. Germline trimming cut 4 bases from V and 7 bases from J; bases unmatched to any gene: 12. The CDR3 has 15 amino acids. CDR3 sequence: CASSSRDRDDHEAFF. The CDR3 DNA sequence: TGTGCCAGCAGTTCCCGGGACAGAGACGACCATGAAGCTTTCTTT. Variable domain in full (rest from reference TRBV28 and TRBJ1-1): DVKVTQSSRYLVKRTGEKVFLECVQDMDHENMFWYRQDPGLGLRLIYFSYDVKMKEKGDIPEGYSVSREKKERFSLILESASTNQTSMYLCASSSRDRDDHEAFFGQGTRLTVV.

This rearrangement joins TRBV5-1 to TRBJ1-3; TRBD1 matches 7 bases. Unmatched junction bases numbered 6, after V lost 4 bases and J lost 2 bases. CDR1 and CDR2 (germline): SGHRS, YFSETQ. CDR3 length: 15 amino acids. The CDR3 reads CASSATGDPGNTIYF. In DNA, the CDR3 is TGCGCCAGCAGCGCAACAGGGGATCCTGGAAACACCATATATTTT. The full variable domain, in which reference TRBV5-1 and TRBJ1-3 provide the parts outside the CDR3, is KAGVTQTPRYLIKTRGQQVTLSCSPISGHRSVSWYQQTPGQGLQFLFEYFSETQRNKGNFPGRFSGRQFSNSRSEMNVSTLELGDSALYLCASSATGDPGNTIYFGEGSWLTVV.

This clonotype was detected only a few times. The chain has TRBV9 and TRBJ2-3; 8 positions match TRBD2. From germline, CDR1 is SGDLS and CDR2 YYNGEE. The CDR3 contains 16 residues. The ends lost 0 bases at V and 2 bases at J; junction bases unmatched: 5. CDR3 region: CASSVGGGGYTDTQYF. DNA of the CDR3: TGTGCCAGCAGCGTAGGAGGCGGGGGGTACACAGATACGCAGTATTTT.

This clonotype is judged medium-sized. The CDR3 coding sequence is TGTGCCAGCAGCTTAGCGAGCGCTTTTGGAGATACGCAGTATTTT. This sequence encodes CASSLASAFGDTQYF. V is TRBV7-9 and J is TRBJ2-3; D gene unclear. Germline V gene data show CDR1 as SEHNR and CDR2 as FQNEAQ (reference sequence). This CDR3 is built from 15 residues. The germline V and J ends were trimmed by 0 bases and 5 bases, with 12 bases remaining between them.